A single sample is the source of the 22 T cell receptor beta chains below, sequenced in a study of molecular identifiers for immune sequencing clone quantification. TCRdb reprocessed the PCR reads via MiXCR and lists one record per CDR3 protein. Counted here are about 60,000 distinct CDR3 sequences, around 17% occurring once; the ten biggest clones make up around 1.6%. The sequenced sample was naive CD8+ T cells from blood, with Jurkat cell RNA spiked in. Described subset: FACS-sorted CD8+CD4-CCR7+CD45RA+ naive T cells. All receptors come from a human donor in good health. Some libraries in this study had Jurkat cell RNA spiked in.

J is TRBJ2-1 and V is TRBV6-2 or TRBV6-3, with 9 bases that match TRBD1. This CDR3 is 16 amino acids long. CDR1 is MNHEY and CDR2 is SVGEGT in the germline V gene. V shed 2 bases and J 4 bases; nucleotides not matched to a gene: 6. DNA of the CDR3: TGTGCCAGCAGTTACCACCGGGACAGGGTGTACAATGAGCAGTTCTTC. It specifies CASSYHRDRVYNEQFF.

This clonotype has ten or more counts. CDR3 bases: TGTGCCAGCAGCTTAGTTCTAGCGGGAGTCTCGGAGACCCAGTACTTC. Translated, it gives CASSLVLAGVSETQYF. The V gene is TRBV7-6, the J gene TRBJ2-5; 10 bases align to TRBD2. The CDR3 sequence is 16 residues long. V was clipped by 1 base and J by 5 bases; unmatched bases: 7. Germline V gene lookup returns CDR1 SGHVS and CDR2 FNYEAQ. Drawing the rest from reference TRBV7-6 and TRBJ2-5, the complete variable domain is GAGVSQSPRYKVTKRGQDVALRCDPISGHVSLYWYRQALGQGPEFLTYFNYEAQQDKSGLPNDRFSAERPEGSISTLTIQRTEQRDSAMYRCASSLVLAGVSETQYFGPGTRLLVL.

This clonotype occurred a few times. V and J are TRBV12-3 or TRBV12-4 and TRBJ2-2; D gene uncertain. The V and J ends lost 5 bases and 13 bases respectively, with 11 bases between them. This CDR3 has 11 amino acids. The CDR3 sequence: CASSLVGWLFF. The DNA of the CDR3 is TGTGCCAGCAGTCTAGTGGGATGGCTGTTTTTT.

This clonotype has ten or more counts. The chain joins TRBV29-1 to TRBJ2-2; D is undetermined. The germline V and J ends were trimmed by 1 base and 2 bases, with 8 bases remaining between them. Germline V gene sequence: CDR1 SQVTM, CDR2 ANQGSEA. The CDR3 is made up of 14 amino acids. The CDR3: CSVEVSTNTGELFF. The CDR3 region has the DNA TGCAGCGTTGAAGTTTCCACAAACACCGGGGAGCTGTTTTTT.

The table lists this clonotype with many counts. The rearrangement joins TRBV14 to TRBJ2-7; D is unclear. Deletions cut 4 bases from V and 3 bases from J, with 7 bases between. The CDR3 has 12 residues. Germline values: CDR1 SGHDN, CDR2 FVKESK. CDR3 residues: CASSLALYEQYF. The CDR3 DNA reads TGTGCCAGCAGCCTTGCGCTCTACGAGCAGTACTTC.

For this clonotype: At one end the junction does not follow the germline gene, possibly because of a read error. The gene calls are TRBV28 and TRBJ1-4; TRBD1 is a possible D gene (6 bases). Germline V gives CDR1 MDHEN, CDR2 SYDVKM. The CDR3 has 16 residues. The CDR3 region is CASSWRGAHANEKLFF. CDR3 DNA sequence: TGTGCCAGCAGTTGGCGGGGGGCGCATGCTAACGAAAAACTGTTTTTT.

The chain recombines TRBV10-3 with TRBJ2-1; D not resolved. Per germline, CDR1 ENHRY and CDR2 SYGVKD. This CDR3 spans 13 amino acids. V lost 3 bases, J lost 8 bases, and 11 bases lay in between. The CDR3 region is CAISELRVDEQFF. In DNA, the CDR3 is TGTGCCATCAGTGAACTCCGAGTCGATGAGCAGTTCTTC.

This clonotype was recorded a few times. A read error is possible here, since a much larger clone lies one base away. V is TRBV7-4 and J is TRBJ2-4; the D gene is possibly TRBD1 (6 bases). Germline V gene lookup returns CDR1 SGHVT and CDR2 SQSDAQ. Trimming stripped 0 bases from V and 3 bases from J, with 9 bases between. The CDR3 sequence is 15 residues long. CDR3 in amino acids: CASSLAQGIKNIQYF. The DNA for the CDR3 is TGTGCCAGCAGCTTAGCTCAGGGGATCAAAAACATTCAGTACTTC.

Of note for this clonotype: The germline gene is not matched at one end of the junction; a read error may be the cause. CDR3 amino acids: CSATQDLAFDERFF. CDR3 bases: TGCAGTGCTACTCAGGACCTCGCTTTTGATGAGCGGTTCTTC. This chain connects TRBV20-1 to TRBJ2-1; no clear D. The CDR3 has 14 amino acids. Germline values: CDR1 DFQATT, CDR2 SNEGSKA (reference sequence).

This clonotype occurred many times. The chain combines TRBV30 with TRBJ1-2; TRBD1 might be the D (6 bases). Trimming took 5 bases from V and 8 from J, leaving 18 bases between them. Per the germline V gene, CDR1 is GTSNPN and CDR2 is SVGIG (reference sequence). This CDR3 has 13 amino acids. The chain's CDR3 is CAWWGTTHRGYTF. In DNA, the CDR3 is TGTGCCTGGTGGGGGACAACCCATCGGGGCTACACCTTC.

This clonotype was seen only a few times. This could be a read error, since a much larger clone is one nucleotide away. The rearrangement links TRBV29-1 to TRBJ2-7, with D perhaps TRBD2 (5 bases). The CDR3 extends over 15 amino acids. CDR1 and CDR2 (germline): SQVTM, ANQGSEA. CDR3 amino acids: CCVENLGAESYEQYF. The CDR3 region has the DNA TGCTGCGTTGAGAACCTAGGAGCGGAGAGCTACGAGCAGTACTTC.

Worth noting for this clonotype: Since a much larger clone is just one base distant, this may be a read error. The rearrangement links TRBV28 to TRBJ2-3; a possible D gene is TRBD1 (5 bases). V was shortened by 4 bases and J by 6 bases, with 14 bases between the two germline ends. Germline assignment: CDR1 MDHEN and CDR2 SYDVKM. This CDR3 has 14 residues. CDR3 residues: CASSSRGRMDTQYF. Here the CDR3 DNA reads TGTGCCAGCAGTTCTAGGGGCAGAATGGATACGCAGTATTTT.

The sample holds many counts of this clonotype. The CDR3 reads CASRPLTGDDEQYF. The DNA for the CDR3 is TGTGCCAGCAGACCCCTTACGGGGGACGACGAGCAGTACTTC. This chain joins TRBV7-2 and TRBJ2-7, with D perhaps matching TRBD2 (6 bases). V was cut by 6 bases and J by 5 bases, with 17 bases left in between. CDR1 SGHTA and CDR2 FQGNSA come from the germline V gene. The CDR3 contains 14 residues.

This clonotype was counted between two and nine times. A clone one base away is much larger, so this may be a read error. This chain uses TRBV27 with TRBJ2-2, with 12 bases aligning to TRBD2. The CDR3 has 17 residues. V lost 8 bases and J lost 6; bases outside the gene matches: 13. The germline gives CDR1 MNHEY, CDR2 SMNVEV (reference sequence). CDR3 nucleotides: TGTGCCAGCGGACTTCTTCTAGCGGGAGGGCCCCCCGGGGAGCTGTTTTTT. This codes for CASGLLLAGGPPGELFF.

This clonotype was observed at least ten times. The chain is built from TRBV7-3 and TRBJ2-1; TRBD2 matches 10 bases. This CDR3 spans 20 amino acids. Germline V gene sequence: CDR1 SGHTA, CDR2 FQGTGA. The V and J ends lost 4 bases and 0 bases, in that order; junction bases with no gene match: 15. For the CDR3, the DNA is TGTGCCAGCAGCTACAAGGGGGGACTAGCGACCCCAAGCTCCTACAATGAGCAGTTCTTC. Translated: CASSYKGGLATPSSYNEQFF.

This clonotype was counted ten times or more. This chain connects TRBV5-1 to TRBJ1-4; the D is unclear. Germline V gene sequence: CDR1 SGHRS, CDR2 YFSETQ. Trimming shortened V by 4 bases and J by 4 bases, and 11 bases separated the two germline ends. CDR3 length: 14 amino acids. The CDR3 loop reads CASSRTQYNEKLFF. The CDR3 DNA sequence: TGCGCCAGCAGCCGGACCCAGTATAATGAAAAACTGTTTTTT.

This clonotype was detected many times. This chain joins TRBV7-9 and TRBJ1-4; D is perhaps TRBD1 (5 bases). Trimming removed 6 bases at V and 7 bases at J, with 15 bases between. Germline-derived CDR1 and CDR2 are SEHNR and FQNEAQ (reference sequence). The CDR3 covers 14 residues. The CDR3 here is CASSSREGSEKLFF. CDR3 sequence (DNA): TGTGCCAGCAGTTCTCGTGAGGGGAGTGAAAAACTGTTTTTT.

V usage is TRBV5-1 and J usage is TRBJ2-1; tentatively, D is TRBD1 (6 bases). Trimming stripped 6 bases from V and 8 bases from J, with 15 bases between. The CDR3 covers 13 residues. Germline V gene sequence: CDR1 SGHRS, CDR2 YFSETQ. The CDR3 DNA reads TGCGCCAGCAATACAGGGTTTGGAGATGAGCAGTTCTTC. Amino acid sequence: CASNTGFGDEQFF.

This clonotype was observed many times. The J gene is TRBJ1-3, the V gene TRBV5-4, with TRBD1 identical over 9 bases. Germline V gene data show CDR1 as SGHNT and CDR2 as YYREEE (reference sequence). This CDR3 region has 15 residues. The ends lost 6 bases at V and 7 bases at J; junction bases unmatched: 11. The CDR3: CASTIQGAARNTIYF. The CDR3 region has the DNA TGTGCCAGCACCATACAGGGGGCGGCACGGAACACCATATATTTT.

This clonotype was counted at least ten times. This sequence joins TRBV19 and TRBJ2-1; D possibly corresponds to TRBD1 (5 bases). CDR3 size: 15 residues. Germline CDR1 LNHDA, CDR2 SQIVND (reference sequence). Trimming took 5 bases from V and 0 from J, leaving 11 bases between them. CDR3 sequence reads: CASSSDRSSYNEQFF. DNA for the CDR3: TGTGCCAGTAGTTCCGACAGAAGCTCCTACAATGAGCAGTTCTTC. The complete variable domain, with remaining parts taken from reference TRBV19 and TRBJ2-1, reads DGGITQSPKYLFRKEGQNVTLSCEQNLNHDAMYWYRQDPGQGLRLIYYSQIVNDFQKGDIAEGYSVSREKKESFPLTVTSAQKNPTAFYLCASSSDRSSYNEQFFGPGTRLTVL.

A few counts support this clonotype. A read error may be the cause here, since a much bigger clone is one base away. This sequence joins TRBV10-3 and TRBJ2-1; D is perhaps TRBD2 (5 bases). The CDR3 contains 12 residues. Looked up from germline, CDR1 is ENHRY and CDR2 is SYGVKD. The V end lost 4 bases, the J end lost 7 bases, and 8 bases lay between the germline ends. The DNA for the CDR3 is TGTGCCATCAGTGGGTCGGGGAATGAGCAGTTCTTC. Protein product: CAISGSGNEQFF.

This clonotype was seen ten or more times. This chain joins TRBV7-2 and TRBJ2-1, with D possibly TRBD2 on 6 matching bases. This CDR3 has 14 residues. The V gene's germline CDR1 is SGHTA and CDR2 FQGNSA. V shed 4 bases and J shed 9 bases, with 16 bases lying between them. The CDR3 region has the DNA TGTGCCAGCAGCTACGCGGGGTCCTCGGGTGAGCAGTTCTTC. Protein sequence: CASSYAGSSGEQFF.